The entry below gives a single TCR beta chain sequence along with its context. This clone was seen repeatedly, ten times or more. Its specific antigen is unknown. Base qualities are missing; no much larger clone stands one base away. On a MiSeq, deep resolution sequencing aimed for a depth between 1 in 1 million and 1 in 200,000 T cells, with each clonotype covered roughly 10x on average. The immunoSEQ hsTCRB Kit was used to generate TCR beta libraries. For the original study's pipeline: ImmunoSEQ Data Assistant and ImmunoSEQ Analyzer were used for data analysis, and V, D and J genes were assigned according to IMGT definitions. Clonality, which ranges from 0 to 1, was calculated as one minus the normalized Shannon entropy of productive rearrangement frequencies. Only overrepresented clonotypes making up at least 0.05% of each patient's repertoire were included in the public clonotype analysis. Repertoires from 10 to 15 age-matched healthy donors in immuneACCESS were used as clonality controls. Drawn from immuneACCESS, this table holds only the in-frame rearrangements with V and J called that TCRdb kept. Clones are partly lost; checked studies trace under half to an unresolved V gene and leave the rest unexplained. That table is the source of V, J and clone size, and D and trimming were worked out from the DNA. The sample table holds approximately 100,000 clones, of which roughly 57% were seen once. 37% of the sample lies in the top ten.

From the cysteine up to the phenylalanine, the CDR3 has a length of 13 residues. The CDR3 DNA has 39 bases and is translated from base 1. From a lookup of the germline V gene, CDR1 and CDR2 are SGHVS and FQNEAQ. V is pared back by 5 bases and J by 6 bases, with 10 bases lying between the germline termini. The data belong to a study of cytotoxic CD8 clonotypes in ibrutinib-treated CLL (dated by TCRdb to about 2021). General notes on the study: In this cohort, around 15 patients were treatment-naive and ten to eleven were relapsed/refractory, while some 17 had unmutated IGHV. Partial responses were observed in 24 patients and complete responses in 2; after a median follow-up of roughly 72 months, remission was maintained in 14 patients and progression was observed in about twelve. Samples at response were collected after a median of about 11 months of treatment, with a range of 6 to 36 months. An average of 255,043 productive templates and tens of thousands of productive rearrangements was obtained per sample. Of the approximately 86 people in the trial, about 25 had longitudinal samples available. Cryopreserved peripheral blood mononuclear cells were collected before treatment, at response, and at either disease progression or sustained remission. Every sample from remission and from progressive disease was obtained while the patients were still on ibrutinib. What the study reported, not specific to this receptor: Sampling times were not matched between patients in sustained remission and patients whose disease was progressing, and lymph node repertoires were not examined. Baseline clonality was found to be higher than that of age-matched healthy donors and was strongly correlated with circulating CD8+ T-cell counts. Public clonotypes were rare and either shrank or stayed stable during treatment, and the rise in clonality at ibrutinib response reflected expansion of private clonotypes. An increase in clonality was observed at ibrutinib response, with clonality remaining stable during sustained remission and falling back toward baseline at progression.

Taken with the paper, the label for time point translates to: 24 months on ibrutinib. Approximately 2 micrograms of genomic DNA were extracted from cryopreserved PBMCs for TCR beta library preparation. Longitudinal blood samples from CLL patients on ibrutinib monotherapy underwent high-throughput TCR beta sequencing. The patients took part in an open-label, single-center phase 2 trial of ibrutinib monotherapy. The sequence was obtained from a human donor with chronic lymphocytic leukemia. The rearrangement joined TRBV7-8 to TRBJ2-2, with the D gene call left open. This specimen consisted of PBMCs, obtained after 24 months of ibrutinib treatment. The CDR3 region: CASSAVTSGELFF. The bases are TGTGCCAGCAGCGCCGTAACATCCGGGGAGCTGTTTTTT.